This T cell receptor (beta chain) was obtained from a study of CD8+CD57+ T cells in acquired aplastic anemia. Study-wide background: CD4+ cell libraries from healthy donors averaged about 10 million reads.

V was shortened by 1 base and J by 4 bases, with 17 bases between the two germline ends. In germline, CDR1 is DFQATT, CDR2 SNEGSKA (reference sequence). The CDR3 runs to 17 residues. This clonotype has only a few counts. Its antigen is still unknown. Whole-study results and caveats: Around 30 sequences, all CD8+ CDR3, were shared between patients and controls.

TCR beta VDJ and CDR3 were profiled, and genomic DNA was the template. From the reads, TCRdb called clonotypes with MiXCR, one entry per CDR3 protein. The profile covers about 70,000 distinct CDR3 sequences, with roughly half appearing a single time and around 8.3% taken by the ten largest. What was sequenced was sorted CD4+, CD8+, or CD8+CD57+ T cells (not recorded which) from PBMCs. The sequence was collected from a human donor in good health, serving as a control. The chain is built from TRBV20-1 and TRBJ2-6, with D tentatively TRBD2 (6 bases). CDR3 sequence (DNA): TGCAGTGCTAGAGGCTCGCTAGGGGCGGGAGGGGCCAACGTCCTGACTTTC. It is translated as CSARGSLGAGGANVLTF.